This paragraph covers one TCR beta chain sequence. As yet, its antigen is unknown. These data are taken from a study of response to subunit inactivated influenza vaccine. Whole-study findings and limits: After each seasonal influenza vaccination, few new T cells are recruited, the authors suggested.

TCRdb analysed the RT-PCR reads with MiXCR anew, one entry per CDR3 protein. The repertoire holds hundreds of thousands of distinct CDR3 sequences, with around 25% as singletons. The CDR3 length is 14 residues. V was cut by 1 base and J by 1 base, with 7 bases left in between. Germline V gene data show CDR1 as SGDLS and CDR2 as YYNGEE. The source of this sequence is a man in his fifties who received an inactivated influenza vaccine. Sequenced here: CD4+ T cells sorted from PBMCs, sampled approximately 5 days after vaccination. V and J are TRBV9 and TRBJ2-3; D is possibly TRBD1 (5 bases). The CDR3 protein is CASSVQGGTDTQYF. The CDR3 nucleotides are TGTGCCAGCAGCGTACAGGGTGGCACAGATACGCAGTATTTT.